The rows below give T cell receptor beta chains drawn from one sample of a study of cytomegalovirus exposure and HLA in healthy donors. Generated by immunoSEQ multiplex PCR, the TCRdb table keeps only in-frame clones and is missing some. Among about 150,000 clones, 84% were seen once, and the ten largest hold 2% to 2.5%. Source material: PBMCs. These receptors all come from a boy younger than 10 in good health and CMV-seronegative. Each CDR3 is given without its conserved first and last residue. The listing skips clone size in some rows; elsewhere it reads once, few, many or a size class.

j_call: TRBJ2-7; v_call: TRBV6-1; clone_size: .; cdr3_aa: ASSEAGSSYEQY
j_call: TRBJ2-1; v_call: TRBV14; clone_size: .; cdr3_aa: ASSQDGGTIYNEQF
j_call: TRBJ2-7; v_call: TRBV5-5; clone_size: .; cdr3_aa: ASSLVGGSVYEQY
j_call: TRBJ1-1; v_call: TRBV6-1; clone_size: .; cdr3_aa: ASSGGRTEAF
j_call: TRBJ2-5; v_call: TRBV21-1; clone_size: once; cdr3_aa: ASSTWFRDQETQY
j_call: TRBJ1-4; v_call: TRBV5-6; clone_size: .; cdr3_aa: ASRGQASINEKLF
j_call: TRBJ1-2; v_call: TRBV7-9; clone_size: .; cdr3_aa: ASSLEGQSYGYT
j_call: TRBJ1-3; v_call: TRBV6-5; clone_size: once; cdr3_aa: ASSYAESSGNTIY
j_call: TRBJ1-2; v_call: TRBV2; clone_size: .; cdr3_aa: ASSSDSYGYT
j_call: TRBJ2-7; v_call: TRBV11-3; clone_size: .; cdr3_aa: ASSLDGGGGSYEQY
j_call: TRBJ2-1; v_call: TRBV2; clone_size: .; cdr3_aa: ASSEHLDRTVQQF